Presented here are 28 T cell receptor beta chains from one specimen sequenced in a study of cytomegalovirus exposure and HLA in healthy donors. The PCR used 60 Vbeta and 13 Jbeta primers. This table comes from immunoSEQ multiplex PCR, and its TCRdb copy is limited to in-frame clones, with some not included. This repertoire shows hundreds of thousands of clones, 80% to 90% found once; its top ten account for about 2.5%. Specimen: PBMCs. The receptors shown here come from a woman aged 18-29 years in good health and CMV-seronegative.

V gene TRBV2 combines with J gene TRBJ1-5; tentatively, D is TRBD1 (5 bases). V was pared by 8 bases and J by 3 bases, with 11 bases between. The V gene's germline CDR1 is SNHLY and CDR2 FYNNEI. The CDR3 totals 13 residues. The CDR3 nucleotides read TGTGCCAGCGTTGACAGCTACAATCAGCCCCAGCATTTT. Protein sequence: CASVDSYNQPQHF.

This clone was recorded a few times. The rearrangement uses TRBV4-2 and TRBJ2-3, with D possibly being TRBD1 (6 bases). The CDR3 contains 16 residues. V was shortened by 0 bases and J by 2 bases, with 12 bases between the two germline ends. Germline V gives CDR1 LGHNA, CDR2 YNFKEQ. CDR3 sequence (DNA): TGTGCCAGCAGCCAAGAAGGGGGAAGTCTCACAGATACGCAGTATTTT. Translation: CASSQEGGSLTDTQYF.

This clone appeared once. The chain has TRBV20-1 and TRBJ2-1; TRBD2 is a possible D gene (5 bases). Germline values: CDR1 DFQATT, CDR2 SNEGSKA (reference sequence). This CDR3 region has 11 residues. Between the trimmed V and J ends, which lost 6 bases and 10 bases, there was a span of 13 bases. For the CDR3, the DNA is TGCAGTGCCCTACGGACTTGGGAGCAGTTCTTC. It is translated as CSALRTWEQFF.

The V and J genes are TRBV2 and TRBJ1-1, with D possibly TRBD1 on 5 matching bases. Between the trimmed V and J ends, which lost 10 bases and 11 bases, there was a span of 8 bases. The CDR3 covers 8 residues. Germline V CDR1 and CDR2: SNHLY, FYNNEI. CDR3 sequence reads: CATTDAFF. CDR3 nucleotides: TGTGCCACGACAGACGCTTTCTTT.

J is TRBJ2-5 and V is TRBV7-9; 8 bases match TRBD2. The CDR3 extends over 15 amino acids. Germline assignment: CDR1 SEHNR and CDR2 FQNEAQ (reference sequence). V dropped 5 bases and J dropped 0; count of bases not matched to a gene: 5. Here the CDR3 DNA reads TGTGCCAGCAGCCCACCGGGAGGGTACCAAGAGACCCAGTACTTC. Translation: CASSPPGGYQETQYF.

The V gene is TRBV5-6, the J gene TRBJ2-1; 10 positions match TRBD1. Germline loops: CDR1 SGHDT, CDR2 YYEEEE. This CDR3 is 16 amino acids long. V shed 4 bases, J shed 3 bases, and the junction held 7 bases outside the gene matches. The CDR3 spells CASSPPRDRGYNEQFF. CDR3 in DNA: TGTGCCAGCAGCCCGCCCAGGGACAGGGGCTACAATGAGCAGTTCTTC.

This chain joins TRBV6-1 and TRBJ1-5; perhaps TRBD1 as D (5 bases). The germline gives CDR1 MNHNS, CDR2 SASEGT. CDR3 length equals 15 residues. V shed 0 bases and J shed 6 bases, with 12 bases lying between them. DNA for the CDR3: TGTGCCAGCAGTGAAGCGGGGCAGGGAGGTCAGCCCCAGCATTTT. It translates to CASSEAGQGGQPQHF.

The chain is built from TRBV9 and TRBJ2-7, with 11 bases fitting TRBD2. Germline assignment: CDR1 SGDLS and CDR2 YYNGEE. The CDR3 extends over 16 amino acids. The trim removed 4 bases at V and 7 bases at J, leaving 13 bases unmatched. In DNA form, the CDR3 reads TGTGCCAGCAGCCCTCAGACCCTAGCGGGGGGTAGAGAGCAGTACTTC. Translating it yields CASSPQTLAGGREQYF. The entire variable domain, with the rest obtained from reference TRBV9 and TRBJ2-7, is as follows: DSGVTQTPKHLITATGQRVTLRCSPRSGDLSVYWYQQSLDQGLQFLIQYYNGEERAKGNILERFSAQQFPDLHSELNLSSLELGDSALYFCASSPQTLAGGREQYFGPGTRLTVT.

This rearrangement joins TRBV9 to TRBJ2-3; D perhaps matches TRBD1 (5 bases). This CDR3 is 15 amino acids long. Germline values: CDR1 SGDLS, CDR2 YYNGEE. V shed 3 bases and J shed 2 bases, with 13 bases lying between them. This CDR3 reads CASSADSPPTDTQYF. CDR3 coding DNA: TGTGCCAGCAGCGCCGACAGCCCCCCCACAGATACGCAGTATTTT.

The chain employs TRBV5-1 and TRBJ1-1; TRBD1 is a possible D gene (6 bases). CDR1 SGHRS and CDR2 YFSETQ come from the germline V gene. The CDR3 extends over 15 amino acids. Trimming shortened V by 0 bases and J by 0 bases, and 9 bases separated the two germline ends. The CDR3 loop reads CASSLVDRMNTEAFF. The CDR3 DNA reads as TGCGCCAGCAGCTTGGTAGACAGGATGAACACTGAAGCTTTCTTT. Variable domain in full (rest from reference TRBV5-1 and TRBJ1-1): KAGVTQTPRYLIKTRGQQVTLSCSPISGHRSVSWYQQTPGQGLQFLFEYFSETQRNKGNFPGRFSGRQFSNSRSEMNVSTLELGDSALYLCASSLVDRMNTEAFFGQGTRLTVV.

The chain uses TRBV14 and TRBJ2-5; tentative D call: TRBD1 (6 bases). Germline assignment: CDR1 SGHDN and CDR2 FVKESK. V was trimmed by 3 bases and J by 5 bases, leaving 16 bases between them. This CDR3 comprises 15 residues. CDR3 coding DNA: TGTGCCAGCAGCCACATACCCGGGACAAGGGAGACCCAGTACTTC. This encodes CASSHIPGTRETQYF. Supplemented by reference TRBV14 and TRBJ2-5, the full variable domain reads EAGVTQFPSHSVIEKGQTVTLRCDPISGHDNLYWYRRVMGKEIKFLLHFVKESKQDESGMPNNRFLAERTGGTYSTLKVQPAELEDSGVYFCASSHIPGTRETQYFGPGTRLLVL.

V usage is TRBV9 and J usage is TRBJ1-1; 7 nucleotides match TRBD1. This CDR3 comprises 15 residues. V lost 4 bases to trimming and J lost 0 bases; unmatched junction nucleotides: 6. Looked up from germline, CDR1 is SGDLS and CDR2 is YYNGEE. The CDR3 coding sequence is TGTGCCAGCAGCTCCGGGACAGCCATGAACACTGAAGCTTTCTTT. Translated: CASSSGTAMNTEAFF.

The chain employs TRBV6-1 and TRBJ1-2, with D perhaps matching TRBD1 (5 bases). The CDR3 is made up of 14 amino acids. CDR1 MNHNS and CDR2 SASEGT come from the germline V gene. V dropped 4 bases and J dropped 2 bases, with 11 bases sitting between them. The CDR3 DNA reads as TGTGCCAGCAGTGCCGCAGGGAACAACTATGGCTACACCTTC. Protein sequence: CASSAAGNNYGYTF.

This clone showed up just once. The CDR3 DNA reads as TGTGCCATGGGAAATAGGGGGTTTAATTCACCCCTCCACTTT. Encoded protein: CAMGNRGFNSPLHF. V and J are TRBV2 and TRBJ1-6, with D perhaps TRBD1 (6 bases). Trimming took off 10 bases at V and 6 bases at J, with 16 bases between the two ends. From germline, CDR1 is SNHLY and CDR2 FYNNEI. This CDR3 has 14 residues. The whole variable domain, remainder taken from reference TRBV2 and TRBJ1-6, is EPEVTQTPSHQVTQMGQEVILRCVPISNHLYFYWYRQILGQKVEFLVSFYNNEISEKSEIFDDQFSVERPDGSNFTLKIRSTKLEDSAMYFCAMGNRGFNSPLHFGNGTRLTVT.

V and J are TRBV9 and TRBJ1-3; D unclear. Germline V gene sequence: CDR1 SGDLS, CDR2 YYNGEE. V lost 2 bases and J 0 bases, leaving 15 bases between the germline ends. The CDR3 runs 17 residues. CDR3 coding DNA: TGTGCCAGCAGCGTTCAGTCCTGGGCCACCTCTGGAAACACCATATATTTT. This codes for CASSVQSWATSGNTIYF. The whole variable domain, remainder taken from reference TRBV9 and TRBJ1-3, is DSGVTQTPKHLITATGQRVTLRCSPRSGDLSVYWYQQSLDQGLQFLIQYYNGEERAKGNILERFSAQQFPDLHSELNLSSLELGDSALYFCASSVQSWATSGNTIYFGEGSWLTVV.

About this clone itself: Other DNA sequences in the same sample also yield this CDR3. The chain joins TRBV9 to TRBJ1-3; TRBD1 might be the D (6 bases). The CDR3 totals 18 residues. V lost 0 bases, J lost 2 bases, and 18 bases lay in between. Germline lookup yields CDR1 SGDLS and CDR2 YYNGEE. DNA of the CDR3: TGTGCCAGCAGCGTAGCTACATCCGACAGGTTTACTGGAAACACCATATATTTT. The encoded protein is CASSVATSDRFTGNTIYF.

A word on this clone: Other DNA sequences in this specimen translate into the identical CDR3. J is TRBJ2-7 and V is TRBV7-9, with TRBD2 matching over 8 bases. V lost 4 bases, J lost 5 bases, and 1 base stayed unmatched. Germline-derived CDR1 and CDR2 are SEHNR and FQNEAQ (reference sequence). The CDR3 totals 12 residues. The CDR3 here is CASSSGGNEQYF. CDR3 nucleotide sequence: TGTGCCAGCAGCTCGGGGGGGAACGAGCAGTACTTC.

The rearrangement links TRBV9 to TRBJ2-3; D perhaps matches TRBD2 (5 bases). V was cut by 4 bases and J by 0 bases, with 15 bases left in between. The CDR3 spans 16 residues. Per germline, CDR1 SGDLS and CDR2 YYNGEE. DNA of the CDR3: TGTGCCAGCAGCCGCCTAGCCGTAACGAGCACAGATACGCAGTATTTT. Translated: CASSRLAVTSTDTQYF.

This CDR3 is CASTTGSGLAQETQYF. As DNA, the CDR3 is TGTGCCAGCACTACGGGGAGTGGACTAGCGCAAGAGACCCAGTACTTC. The chain employs TRBV7-9 and TRBJ2-5; 9 positions match TRBD2. CDR1 is SEHNR, CDR2 FQNEAQ, per germline (reference sequence). After removal of 7 bases from V and 2 bases from J, the junction contained 11 bases not matched to a gene. This CDR3 is 16 amino acids long.

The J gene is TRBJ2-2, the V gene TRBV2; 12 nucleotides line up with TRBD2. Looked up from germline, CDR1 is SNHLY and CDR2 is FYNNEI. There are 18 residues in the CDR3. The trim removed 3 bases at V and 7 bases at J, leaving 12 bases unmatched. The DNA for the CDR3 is TGTGCCAGCAGTGATATTCTTCTAGCGGGGGGGTCGGGCGGGGAGCTGTTTTTT. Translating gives CASSDILLAGGSGGELFF.

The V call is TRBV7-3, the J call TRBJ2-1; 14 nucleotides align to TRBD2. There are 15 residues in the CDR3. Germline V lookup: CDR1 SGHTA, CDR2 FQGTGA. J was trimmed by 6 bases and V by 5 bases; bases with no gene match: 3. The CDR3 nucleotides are TGTGCCAGCAGCCACGGACTAGCGGGGGGCAATGAGCAGTTCTTC. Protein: CASSHGLAGGNEQFF.

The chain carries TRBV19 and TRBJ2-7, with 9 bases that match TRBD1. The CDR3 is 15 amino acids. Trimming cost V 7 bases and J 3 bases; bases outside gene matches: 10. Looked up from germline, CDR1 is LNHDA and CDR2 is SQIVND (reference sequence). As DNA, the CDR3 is TGTGCCAGTACAGTATCGACAGGGGGAGGCTACGAGCAGTACTTC. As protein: CASTVSTGGGYEQYF.

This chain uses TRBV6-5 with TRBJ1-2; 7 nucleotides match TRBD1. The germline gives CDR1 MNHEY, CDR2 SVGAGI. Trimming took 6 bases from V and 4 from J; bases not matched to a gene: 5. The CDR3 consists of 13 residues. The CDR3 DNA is TGTGCCAGCAGGATCGGGACAGTCTATGGCTACACCTTC. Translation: CASRIGTVYGYTF.

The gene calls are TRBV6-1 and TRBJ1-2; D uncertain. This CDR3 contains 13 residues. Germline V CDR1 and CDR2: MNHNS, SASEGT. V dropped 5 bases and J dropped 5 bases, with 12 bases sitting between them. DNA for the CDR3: TGTGCCAGCAGTTATGGGAGGAGTTATGGCTACACCTTC. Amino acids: CASSYGRSYGYTF.

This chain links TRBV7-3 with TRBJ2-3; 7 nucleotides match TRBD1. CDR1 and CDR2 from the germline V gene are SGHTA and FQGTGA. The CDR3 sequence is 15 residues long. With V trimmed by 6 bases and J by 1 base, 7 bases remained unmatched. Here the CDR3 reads CASRQTGSRTDTQYF. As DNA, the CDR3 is TGTGCCAGCAGGCAGACAGGGTCCCGCACAGATACGCAGTATTTT.

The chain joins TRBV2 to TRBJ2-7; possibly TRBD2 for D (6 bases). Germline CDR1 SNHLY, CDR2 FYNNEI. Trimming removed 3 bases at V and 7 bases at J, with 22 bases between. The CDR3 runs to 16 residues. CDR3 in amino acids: CASSEEGRRGVGEQYF. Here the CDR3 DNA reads TGTGCCAGCAGTGAGGAGGGAAGGCGGGGCGTAGGAGAGCAGTACTTC.

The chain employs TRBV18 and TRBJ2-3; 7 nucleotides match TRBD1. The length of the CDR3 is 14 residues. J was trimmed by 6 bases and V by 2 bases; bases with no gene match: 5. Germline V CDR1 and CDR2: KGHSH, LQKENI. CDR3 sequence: CASSPSRQGDTQYF. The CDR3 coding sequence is TGTGCCAGCTCACCATCCCGACAGGGTGATACGCAGTATTTT.

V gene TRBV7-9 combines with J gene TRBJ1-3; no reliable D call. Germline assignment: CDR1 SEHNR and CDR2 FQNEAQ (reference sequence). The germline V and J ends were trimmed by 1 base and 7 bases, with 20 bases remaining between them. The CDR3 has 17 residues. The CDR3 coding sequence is TGTGCCAGCAGCTTAGTGGGCTCGGCCTCCGGCGTTAACACCATATATTTT. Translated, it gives CASSLVGSASGVNTIYF.